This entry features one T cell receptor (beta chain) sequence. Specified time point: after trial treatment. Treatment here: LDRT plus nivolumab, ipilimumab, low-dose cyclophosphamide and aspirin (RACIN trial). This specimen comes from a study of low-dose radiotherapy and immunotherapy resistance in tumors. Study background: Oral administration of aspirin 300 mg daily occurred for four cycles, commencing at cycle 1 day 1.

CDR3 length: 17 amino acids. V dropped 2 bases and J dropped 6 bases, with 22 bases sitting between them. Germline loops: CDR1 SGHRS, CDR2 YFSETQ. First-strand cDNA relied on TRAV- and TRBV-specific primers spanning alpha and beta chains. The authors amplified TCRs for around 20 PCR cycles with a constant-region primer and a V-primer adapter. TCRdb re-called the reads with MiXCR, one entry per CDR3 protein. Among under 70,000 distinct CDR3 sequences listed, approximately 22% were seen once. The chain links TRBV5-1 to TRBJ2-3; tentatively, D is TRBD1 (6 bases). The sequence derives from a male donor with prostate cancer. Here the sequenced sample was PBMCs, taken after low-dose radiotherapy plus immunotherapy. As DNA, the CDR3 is TGCGCCAGCAGCTTAAGAAACACCGGGACAAGGGGCGATACGCAGTATTTT. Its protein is CASSLRNTGTRGDTQYF.